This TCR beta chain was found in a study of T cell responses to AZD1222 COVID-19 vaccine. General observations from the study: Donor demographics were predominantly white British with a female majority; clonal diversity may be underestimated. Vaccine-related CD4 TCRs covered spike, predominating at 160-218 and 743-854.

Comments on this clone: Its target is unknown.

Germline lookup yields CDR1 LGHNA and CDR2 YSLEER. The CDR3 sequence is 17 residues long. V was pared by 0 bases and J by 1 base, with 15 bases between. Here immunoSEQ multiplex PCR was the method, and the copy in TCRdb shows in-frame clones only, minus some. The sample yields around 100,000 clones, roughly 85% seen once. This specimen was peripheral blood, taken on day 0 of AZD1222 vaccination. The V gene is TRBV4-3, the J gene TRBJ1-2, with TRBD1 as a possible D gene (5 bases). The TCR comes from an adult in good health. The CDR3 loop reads CASSQDSAGANNYGYTF. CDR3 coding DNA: TGCGCCAGCAGCCAAGATTCGGCTGGGGCGAATAACTATGGCTACACCTTC.